This passage covers 30 T cell receptor beta chains from one sample sequenced in a study of beta chain features in type 1 diabetes. The isolated RNA, all of it, was reverse transcribed, so expressed TCRB transcripts were what got sequenced. Assay: immunoSEQ multiplex PCR; the TCRdb copy retains only in-frame clones and omits some. The table shows fewer than 250,000 clones, with 68% occurring only once. The specimen was naive CD4+ T cells from blood. These receptors were obtained from a man under 40 in good health.

This chain joins TRBV30 and TRBJ2-7; TRBD2 might be the D (6 bases). The CDR3 extends over 14 amino acids. V dropped 0 bases and J dropped 5 bases, with 14 bases sitting between them. Germline V CDR1 and CDR2: GTSNPN, SVGIG (reference sequence). For the CDR3, the DNA is TGTGCCTGGAGTGTAGCCGGGGGAACCCACGAGCAGTACTTC. Its protein is CAWSVAGGTHEQYF.

This chain uses TRBV30 with TRBJ1-4; a possible D gene is TRBD1 (6 bases). Germline V gives CDR1 GTSNPN, CDR2 SVGIG (reference sequence). Between the trimmed V and J ends, which lost 4 bases and 1 base, there was a span of 10 bases. The CDR3 runs 14 residues. The CDR3 region is CAWNTQGTNEKLFF. Here the CDR3 DNA reads TGTGCCTGGAATACACAGGGAACTAATGAAAAACTGTTTTTT.

This sequence joins TRBV7-6 and TRBJ2-1, with a weak D call TRBD1 (6 bases). Deletions cut 6 bases from V and 1 base from J, with 16 bases between. Germline V gene lookup returns CDR1 SGHVS and CDR2 FNYEAQ. The CDR3 spans 16 residues. CDR3 sequence reads: CASRPLRGRSYNEQFF. DNA of the CDR3: TGTGCCAGCAGACCCCTCAGGGGTAGGTCCTACAATGAGCAGTTCTTC.

This chain joins TRBV2 and TRBJ2-7; D is uncertain. Trimming cost V 6 bases and J 1 base, with 7 bases left between them. Germline V gene lookup returns CDR1 SNHLY and CDR2 FYNNEI. The CDR3 runs 12 residues. The CDR3 region has the DNA TGTGCCAGCAGCGCCAATTCCTACGAGCAGTACTTC. Translating gives CASSANSYEQYF.

The rearrangement joins TRBV30 to TRBJ2-1; 7 positions agree with TRBD1. The CDR3 totals 14 residues. CDR1 GTSNPN and CDR2 SVGIG come from the germline V gene (reference sequence). V lost 2 bases to trimming and J lost 11 bases; unmatched junction nucleotides: 12. The CDR3 protein is CAWSPPRGGAKQFF. CDR3 in DNA: TGTGCCTGGAGTCCCCCCCGAGGGGGCGCGAAGCAGTTCTTC.

A few counts support this clone. The chain recombines TRBV30 with TRBJ2-5, with D possibly being TRBD2 (6 bases). Germline assignment: CDR1 GTSNPN and CDR2 SVGIG (reference sequence). Trimming removed 3 bases at V and 7 bases at J, with 12 bases between. The CDR3 is 12 amino acids. The CDR3 DNA reads TGTGCCTGGAGCCCATTGGGGGGGACCCAGTACTTC. Translating it yields CAWSPLGGTQYF.

The chain is built from TRBV14 and TRBJ2-3, with 7 bases fitting TRBD2. This CDR3 comprises 17 residues. V trimming: 1 base; J trimming: 3 bases; junction bases outside the gene matches: 10. Germline-derived CDR1 and CDR2 are SGHDN and FVKESK. CDR3 in DNA: TGTGCCAGCAGCCAAGGAGCGGGGACCTGGGGTACAGATACGCAGTATTTT. This translates into CASSQGAGTWGTDTQYF.

This clone occurred once. This chain's CDR3 is CASSSPASGQETQYF. CDR3 coding DNA: TGTGCCAGCAGCTCCCCGGCAAGTGGACAAGAGACCCAGTACTTC. V usage is TRBV28 and J usage is TRBJ2-5; no clear D gene. Looked up from germline, CDR1 is MDHEN and CDR2 is SYDVKM. Trimming pared 6 bases from V and 2 bases from J, leaving 16 bases between. CDR3 length: 15 amino acids.

This clone was detected a few times. The chain links TRBV4-2 to TRBJ2-5; D is unclear. V lost 1 base and J 0 bases, leaving 3 bases between the germline ends. This CDR3 comprises 13 residues. CDR1 is LGHNA and CDR2 is YNFKEQ in the germline V gene. The chain's CDR3 is CASSQADQETQYF. Written as DNA, the CDR3 is TGTGCCAGCAGCCAAGCGGACCAAGAGACCCAGTACTTC.

V is TRBV29-1 and J is TRBJ2-7, with D maybe TRBD1 (6 bases). With 6 bases removed from V and 3 bases from J, the gap between germline ends came to 12 bases. The V gene's germline CDR1 is SQVTM and CDR2 ANQGSEA. This CDR3 spans 12 amino acids. The CDR3 reads CSVHEQGYEQYF. CDR3 DNA: TGCAGCGTCCATGAACAGGGCTACGAGCAGTACTTC.

With respect to this clone: One end of the junction varies from germline; a read error may be responsible. V and J are TRBV7-2 and TRBJ2-3; no clear D. Germline lookup yields CDR1 SGHTA and CDR2 FQGNSA. The CDR3 spans 16 residues. DNA for the CDR3: TGTGCCAGCAGCTCCCCACTCGTCGTTTTCACATATACGCAGTATTTT. This translates into CASSSPLVVFTYTQYF. Full variable domain (remainder filled in from reference TRBV7-2 and TRBJ2-3): GAGVSQSPSNKVTEKGKDVELRCDPISGHTALYWYRQSLGQGLEFLIYFQGNSAPDKSGLPSDRFSAERTGGSVSTLTIQRTQQEDSAVYLCASSSPLVVFTYTQYFGPGTRLTVL.

The chain is built from TRBV5-6 and TRBJ2-1; D is uncertain. Trimming shortened V by 2 bases and J by 15 bases, and 18 bases separated the two germline ends. Germline CDR1 SGHDT, CDR2 YYEEEE. The CDR3 is 13 amino acids. The CDR3 loop is CASSFTLTIGGFF. The CDR3 bases are TGTGCCAGCAGCTTCACGCTAACAATCGGCGGGTTCTTC.

The chain employs TRBV2 and TRBJ1-1; D call uncertain. Germline V gene sequence: CDR1 SNHLY, CDR2 FYNNEI. V was cut by 4 bases and J by 0 bases, with 6 bases left in between. This CDR3 region has 13 residues. In nucleotides, the CDR3 is TGTGCCAGCAGTGGAGGTGTGAACACTGAAGCTTTCTTT. This sequence encodes CASSGGVNTEAFF.

This sequence joins TRBV10-3 and TRBJ1-2; TRBD1 aligns across 8 bases. V shed 7 bases, J shed 8 bases, and the junction held 9 bases outside the gene matches. The CDR3 runs to 13 residues. Germline lookup yields CDR1 ENHRY and CDR2 SYGVKD. Written as DNA, the CDR3 is TGTGCCATCAATTCCCAGGGGGCAGAAGGCTACACCTTC. It specifies CAINSQGAEGYTF.

This chain uses TRBV30 with TRBJ2-1, with D perhaps TRBD1 or TRBD2 (5 bases each). From germline, CDR1 is GTSNPN and CDR2 SVGIG (reference sequence). V was shortened by 8 bases and J by 15 bases, with 17 bases between the two germline ends. This CDR3 contains 10 residues. This CDR3 reads CATSRGAGFF. For the CDR3, the DNA is TGTGCCACTAGTAGGGGTGCCGGGTTCTTC. Full variable domain (outside the CDR3, taken from reference TRBV30 and TRBJ2-1): SQTIHQWPATLVQPVGSPLSLECTVEGTSNPNLYWYRQAAGRGLQLLFYSVGIGQISSEVPQNLSASRPQDRQFILSSKKLLLSDSGFYLCATSRGAGFFGPGTRLTVL.

This rearrangement joins TRBV4-3 to TRBJ2-5; D is possibly TRBD1 (5 bases). Germline V CDR1 and CDR2: LGHNA, YSLEER. Trimming took off 1 base at V and 5 bases at J, with 14 bases between the two ends. The CDR3 spans 15 residues. The CDR3, as DNA: TGCGCCAGCAGCCAAGGGTTCAGGGCCGGGGAGACCCAGTACTTC. This encodes CASSQGFRAGETQYF.

The J gene is TRBJ2-5, the V gene TRBV2; perhaps D is TRBD1 or TRBD2 (5 bases each). Germline CDR1 SNHLY, CDR2 FYNNEI. The CDR3 totals 13 residues. Trimming shortened V by 7 bases and J by 5 bases, and 14 bases separated the two germline ends. The CDR3 loop is CASISDGTETQYF. DNA for the CDR3: TGTGCCAGCATCTCCGACGGGACCGAGACCCAGTACTTC. Filled out from reference TRBV2 and TRBJ2-5, the complete variable domain reads EPEVTQTPSHQVTQMGQEVILRCVPISNHLYFYWYRQILGQKVEFLVSFYNNEISEKSEIFDDQFSVERPDGSNFTLKIRSTKLEDSAMYFCASISDGTETQYFGPGTRLLVL.

The genes are TRBV4-3 and TRBJ2-5, with 11 nucleotides matching TRBD2. This CDR3 contains 18 residues. Germline-derived CDR1 and CDR2 are LGHNA and YSLEER. V shed 1 base, J shed 2 bases, and the junction held 9 bases outside the gene matches. CDR3 sequence: CASSQGTRGLAVQETQYF. The CDR3, as DNA: TGCGCCAGCAGCCAAGGGACACGGGGACTAGCGGTTCAAGAGACCCAGTACTTC.

The rearrangement links TRBV5-1 to TRBJ2-7; 7 nucleotides match TRBD1. V dropped 3 bases and J dropped 3; count of bases not matched to a gene: 6. There are 14 residues in the CDR3. Germline assignment: CDR1 SGHRS and CDR2 YFSETQ. The chain's CDR3 is CASSSRDRVYEQYF. DNA of the CDR3: TGCGCCAGCAGCTCTCGGGACAGAGTCTACGAGCAGTACTTC.

The rearrangement joins TRBV30 to TRBJ2-7; D is unresolved. The V and J ends lost 1 base and 5 bases respectively, with 9 bases between them. Germline CDR1 reads GTSNPN; CDR2 reads SVGIG (reference sequence). This CDR3 comprises 12 residues. CDR3 amino acids: CAWSASFNEQYF. As DNA, the CDR3 is TGTGCCTGGAGTGCCTCTTTTAACGAGCAGTACTTC. Combining the CDR3 with reference TRBV30 and TRBJ2-7 gives the whole variable domain SQTIHQWPATLVQPVGSPLSLECTVEGTSNPNLYWYRQAAGRGLQLLFYSVGIGQISSEVPQNLSASRPQDRQFILSSKKLLLSDSGFYLCAWSASFNEQYFGPGTRLTVT.

The rearrangement joins TRBV30 to TRBJ2-7; 7 bases align to TRBD1. V gave up 1 base and J gave up 0 bases; unmatched junction bases: 6. This CDR3 has 15 amino acids. The germline CDR1 and CDR2 sequences are GTSNPN and SVGIG (reference sequence). The CDR3 region has the DNA TGTGCCTGGAGTGGAATGGGACAGAGCTCCTACGAGCAGTACTTC. This sequence encodes CAWSGMGQSSYEQYF.

J is TRBJ2-1 and V is TRBV7-6; D tentatively reads TRBD1 or TRBD2 (5 bases each). This CDR3 spans 13 amino acids. V gave up 2 bases and J gave up 7 bases, with 9 bases separating them. Per the germline V gene, CDR1 is SGHVS and CDR2 is FNYEAQ. The DNA for the CDR3 is TGTGCCAGCAGCTTATGGGGCGGGAATGAGCAGTTCTTC. Translated: CASSLWGGNEQFF.

The chain joins TRBV29-1 to TRBJ1-2; a weak D match, TRBD1 (6 bases). The V end lost 4 bases, the J end lost 4 bases, and 13 bases lay between the germline ends. Looked up from germline, CDR1 is SQVTM and CDR2 is ANQGSEA. CDR3 length: 13 residues. Here the CDR3 reads CSVGGRGSYGYTF. DNA for the CDR3: TGCAGCGTTGGTGGCAGGGGCTCCTATGGCTACACCTTC.

In its sample, this clone was seen a few times. The chain recombines TRBV7-2 with TRBJ2-3; D gene uncertain. CDR1 is SGHTA and CDR2 is FQGNSA in the germline V gene. The germline V and J ends were trimmed by 0 bases and 6 bases, with 10 bases remaining between them. The CDR3 has 14 residues. Here the CDR3 DNA reads TGTGCCAGCAGCTTAGCGGCTAGTCCGGATACGCAGTATTTT. Its protein is CASSLAASPDTQYF.

The CDR3 DNA reads TGCAGTGCTAGCGGGAGGACCCAGTACTTC. It yields the protein CSASGRTQYF. The chain uses TRBV20-1 and TRBJ2-5, with a possible D match to TRBD2 (6 bases). CDR1 and CDR2 from the germline V gene are DFQATT and SNEGSKA (reference sequence). CDR3 length equals 10 residues. The germline V and J ends were trimmed by 3 bases and 7 bases, with 6 bases remaining between them.

This clone appeared a few times. CDR3 DNA: TGCAGCGTCCAAAAGGGCGACTATGGCTACACCTTC. Encoded protein: CSVQKGDYGYTF. The chain is built from TRBV29-1 and TRBJ1-2; D remains ambiguous. The CDR3 is made up of 12 amino acids. The germline V gene has CDR1 SQVTM and CDR2 ANQGSEA. Deletions cut 6 bases from V and 3 bases from J, with 11 bases between.

The chain uses TRBV30 and TRBJ2-5; D tentatively fits TRBD1 or TRBD2 (5 bases each). The CDR3 spans 14 residues. The germline gives CDR1 GTSNPN, CDR2 SVGIG (reference sequence). V dropped 4 bases and J dropped 4 bases, with 16 bases sitting between them. The CDR3, as DNA: TGTGCCTGGACCGGGACCCTATCTGCAGAGACCCAGTACTTC. It yields the protein CAWTGTLSAETQYF.

The chain has TRBV13 and TRBJ1-6; 7 nucleotides agree with TRBD1. CDR3 length equals 14 residues. With V trimmed by 8 bases and J by 8 bases, 9 bases remained unmatched. In germline, CDR1 is PRHDT, CDR2 FYEKMQ (reference sequence). In DNA form, the CDR3 reads TGTGCCAGCCGACAGGGTCGGATTGATTCACCCCTCCACTTT. This gives the protein CASRQGRIDSPLHF.

J is TRBJ2-7 and V is TRBV5-1; TRBD2 matches 12 bases. This CDR3 contains 17 residues. V shed 4 bases and J 4 bases; nucleotides not matched to a gene: 12. Germline CDR1 and CDR2: SGHRS and YFSETQ. CDR3 in amino acids: CASSLGLAGTLQYEQYF. CDR3 nucleotide sequence: TGCGCCAGCAGCCTCGGACTAGCGGGAACGTTACAGTACGAGCAGTACTTC.

This clone occurred a few times. This sequence joins TRBV19 and TRBJ1-2; tentatively, D is TRBD1 (5 bases). The germline CDR1 and CDR2 sequences are LNHDA and SQIVND (reference sequence). Trimming stripped 4 bases from V and 4 bases from J, with 16 bases between. The CDR3 covers 15 residues. CDR3 sequence reads: CASSKMAGSGYGYTF. DNA of the CDR3: TGTGCCAGTAGTAAAATGGCAGGGAGCGGCTATGGCTACACCTTC.